One and the same sample provided the 3 T cell receptor beta chains below, sequenced in a study of early T cells in non-severe SARS-CoV-2 infection. TCRdb fed the 5' RACE reads into MiXCR, producing one record per CDR3 protein. This table holds tens of thousands of distinct CDR3 sequences, around 5.7% found once. The material was whole blood, obtained at baseline. The receptors originated from an adult who was a healthcare worker with PCR-confirmed SARS-CoV-2 infection or an uninfected control (not recorded which).

In this sample, this clonotype turned up many times. This sequence joins TRBV7-2 and TRBJ2-5, with D possibly being TRBD1 (5 bases). With 2 bases removed from V and 5 bases from J, the gap between germline ends came to 18 bases. The CDR3 is made up of 16 amino acids. Germline-derived CDR1 and CDR2 are SGHTA and FQGNSA. The CDR3 region has the DNA TGTGCCAGCAGCTTAAACGACGGGTCCTGGGGCGAGACCCAGTACTTC. Its protein is CASSLNDGSWGETQYF.

The V call is TRBV7-3, the J call TRBJ1-6; 7 bases agree with TRBD1. CDR1 SGHTA and CDR2 FQGTGA come from the germline V gene. V gave up 1 base and J gave up 7 bases; unmatched junction bases: 4. The CDR3 runs 15 residues. The CDR3 here is CASSLIGGENSPLHF. The CDR3, as DNA: TGTGCCAGCAGCTTAATAGGGGGCGAAAATTCACCCCTCCACTTT.

The genes are TRBV3-1 and TRBJ2-7; D is unresolved. This CDR3 comprises 14 residues. Trimming pared 4 bases from V and 5 bases from J, leaving 15 bases between. Germline loops: CDR1 LGHDT, CDR2 YNNKEL (reference sequence). CDR3 amino acids: CASSPGQTAHEQYF. The CDR3 bases are TGTGCCAGCAGCCCCGGGCAGACCGCCCACGAGCAGTACTTC.